This T cell receptor (beta chain) was recorded in a study of blood T cell repertoires in COVID-19. In terms of age and location, participants ranged from roughly 18 to 90 years and lived in around 22 US areas. Cohort placement rested on clinical history that participants reported themselves. In this sample, this clone turned up many times. The CDR3 extends over 13 amino acids. The V end was cut by 4 bases, the J end by 4 bases, with 11 bases between. Germline CDR1 reads SGDLS; CDR2 reads YYNGEE. In the original analysis: By means of reference gene primer amplification, nucleated cell counts were estimated. TCRdb keeps only in-frame clones here, not all; method: immunoSEQ multiplex PCR. The DNA gave D and trimming, while V, J and clone size come from that table. The sample contains 200,000 or so clones, about 84% of which appear only once.

The V call is TRBV9, the J call TRBJ1-1, with D hard to call. The clonotype comes from a woman between 40 and 50 years old with acute COVID-19. The sequenced sample was PBMCs or T cells enriched from blood (not recorded which). The CDR3 reads CASSLRHGTEAFF. DNA of the CDR3: TGTGCCAGCAGCCTTAGACACGGCACTGAAGCTTTCTTT.